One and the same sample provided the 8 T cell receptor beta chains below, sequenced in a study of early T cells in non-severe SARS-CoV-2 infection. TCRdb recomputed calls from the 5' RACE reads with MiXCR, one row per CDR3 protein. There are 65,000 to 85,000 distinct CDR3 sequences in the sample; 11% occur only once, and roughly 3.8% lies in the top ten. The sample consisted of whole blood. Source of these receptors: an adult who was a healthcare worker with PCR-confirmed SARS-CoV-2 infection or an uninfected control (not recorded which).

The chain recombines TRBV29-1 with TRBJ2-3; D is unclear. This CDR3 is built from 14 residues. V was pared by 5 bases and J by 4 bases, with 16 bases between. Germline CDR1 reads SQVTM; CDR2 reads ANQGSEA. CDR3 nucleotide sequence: TGCAGCGTTCGGCCCCTTCTCCGGGCAGATACGCAGTATTTT. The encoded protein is CSVRPLLRADTQYF.

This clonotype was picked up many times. The CDR3 protein is CASRPSGGFNEQFF. Written as DNA, the CDR3 is TGTGCCAGCAGACCCAGCGGGGGTTTTAATGAGCAGTTCTTC. The gene calls are TRBV3-1 and TRBJ2-1; TRBD2 matches 8 bases. The CDR3 extends over 14 amino acids. The germline CDR1 and CDR2 sequences are LGHDT and YNNKEL (reference sequence). V dropped 6 bases and J dropped 7; count of bases not matched to a gene: 8.

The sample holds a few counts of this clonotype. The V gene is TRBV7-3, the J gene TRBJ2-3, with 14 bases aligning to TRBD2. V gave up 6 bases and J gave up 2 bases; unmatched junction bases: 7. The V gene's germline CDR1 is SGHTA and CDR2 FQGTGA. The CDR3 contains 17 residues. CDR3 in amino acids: CASSLGLAGVYTDTQYF. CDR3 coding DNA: TGTGCCAGCAGTCTGGGACTAGCGGGGGTATACACAGATACGCAGTATTTT.

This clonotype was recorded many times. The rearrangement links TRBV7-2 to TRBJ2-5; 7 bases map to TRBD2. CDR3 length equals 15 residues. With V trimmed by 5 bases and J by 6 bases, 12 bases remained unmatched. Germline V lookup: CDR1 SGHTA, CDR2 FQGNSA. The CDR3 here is CASSATGTTAKTQYF. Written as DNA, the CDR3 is TGTGCCAGCAGCGCAACCGGGACTACCGCTAAGACCCAGTACTTC. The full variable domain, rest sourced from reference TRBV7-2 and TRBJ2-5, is GAGVSQSPSNKVTEKGKDVELRCDPISGHTALYWYRQSLGQGLEFLIYFQGNSAPDKSGLPSDRFSAERTGGSVSTLTIQRTQQEDSAVYLCASSATGTTAKTQYFGPGTRLLVL.

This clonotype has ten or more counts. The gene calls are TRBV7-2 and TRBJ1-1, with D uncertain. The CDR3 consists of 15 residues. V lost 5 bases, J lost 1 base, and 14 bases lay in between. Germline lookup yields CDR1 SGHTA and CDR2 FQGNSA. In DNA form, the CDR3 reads TGTGCCAGCAGCCCCTTGAGAAGGGCGAACACTGAAGCTTTCTTT. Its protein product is CASSPLRRANTEAFF.

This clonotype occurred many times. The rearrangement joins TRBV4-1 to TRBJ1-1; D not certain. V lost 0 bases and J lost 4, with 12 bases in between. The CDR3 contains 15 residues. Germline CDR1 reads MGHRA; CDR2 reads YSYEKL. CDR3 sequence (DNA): TGCGCCAGCAGCCAAGAAGGCGGCACGCGCACTGAAGCTTTCTTT. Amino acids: CASSQEGGTRTEAFF.

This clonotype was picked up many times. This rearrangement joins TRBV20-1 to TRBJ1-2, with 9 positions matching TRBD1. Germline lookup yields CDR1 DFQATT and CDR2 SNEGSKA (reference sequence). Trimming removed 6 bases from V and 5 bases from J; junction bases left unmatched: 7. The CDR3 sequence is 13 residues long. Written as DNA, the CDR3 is TGCAGTGCAACACAGGGGGCGATATATGGCTACACCTTC. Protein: CSATQGAIYGYTF.

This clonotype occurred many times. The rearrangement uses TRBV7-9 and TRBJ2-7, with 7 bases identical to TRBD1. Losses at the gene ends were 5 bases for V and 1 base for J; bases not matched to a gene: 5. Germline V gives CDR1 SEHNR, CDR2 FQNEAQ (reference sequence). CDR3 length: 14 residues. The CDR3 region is CASSAQGTSYEQYF. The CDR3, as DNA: TGTGCCAGCAGCGCACAGGGGACGTCCTACGAGCAGTACTTC.